The clone carrying this T cell receptor beta chain showed up just once. This record comes from a study of T cells in Graves' hyperthyroidism and ophthalmopathy. Amplification yielded TCR beta CDR3 regions, with RNA transcripts as the source. The primer set for the first-round RT-PCR of the TCR CDR3 was HTBI. TCRdb recomputed calls from the multiplex PCR reads with MiXCR, one row per CDR3 protein. Of approximately 400,000 distinct CDR3 sequences in the sample, roughly 19% were seen once. Germline CDR1 reads MNHEY; CDR2 reads SVGAGI. The CDR3 contains 16 residues. After removal of 3 bases from V and 0 bases from J, the junction contained 5 bases not matched to a gene.

This rearrangement joins TRBV6-5 to TRBJ2-7; 10 bases agree with TRBD1. The clonotype originates from a woman aged 18-30 years with Graves' hyperthyroidism. Sequenced material: blood. CDR3 sequence (DNA): TGTGCCAGCAGTTATCGCGGGACAGGGGACTCCTACGAGCAGTACTTC. This gives the protein CASSYRGTGDSYEQYF.